This T cell receptor beta chain was captured by sequencing in a study of PD-L1 blockade in urothelial cancer. About the research overall: Dosed intravenously at 1,200 mg every 3 weeks, atezolizumab was initiated by patients around 2014. About 90% of the 29 patients were men with bladder-origin urothelial cancer. Findings of the study overall: More tumor-infiltrating T lymphocytes were found in patients with durable benefit.

In FFPE tumors, DNA was quantified by means of amplified housekeeping genes. Sequenced by immunoSEQ multiplex PCR; TCRdb stores in-frame clones only, minus some. The sample consists of fewer than 45,000 clones, around 34% of them appearing once. For this clone: What it binds is unknown. Within the sample, other DNA sequences also encode this same CDR3.

Sample: tumor tissue, taken before atezolizumab (anti-PD-L1) treatment. This receptor was identified in a man in his sixties with urothelial cancer.

The CDR3 DNA follows: TGTGCCTGGAGTGTACGGCGAGCCTATGGCTACACCTTC. Translating gives CAWSVRRAYGYTF. This sequence joins TRBV30 and TRBJ1-2; D is uncertain. V lost 0 bases and J 4 bases, leaving 9 bases between the germline ends. Germline V gene data show CDR1 as GTSNPN and CDR2 as SVGIG (reference sequence). This CDR3 has 13 amino acids.